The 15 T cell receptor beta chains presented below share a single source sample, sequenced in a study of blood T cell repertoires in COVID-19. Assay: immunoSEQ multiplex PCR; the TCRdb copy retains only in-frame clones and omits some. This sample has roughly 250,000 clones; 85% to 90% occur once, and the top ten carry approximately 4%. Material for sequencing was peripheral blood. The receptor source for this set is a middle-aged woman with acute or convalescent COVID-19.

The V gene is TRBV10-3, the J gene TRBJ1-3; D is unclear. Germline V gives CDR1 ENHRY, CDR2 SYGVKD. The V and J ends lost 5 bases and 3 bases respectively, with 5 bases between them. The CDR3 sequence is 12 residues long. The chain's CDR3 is CAISPHGNTIYF. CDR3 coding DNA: TGTGCCATCAGTCCCCATGGAAACACCATATATTTT.

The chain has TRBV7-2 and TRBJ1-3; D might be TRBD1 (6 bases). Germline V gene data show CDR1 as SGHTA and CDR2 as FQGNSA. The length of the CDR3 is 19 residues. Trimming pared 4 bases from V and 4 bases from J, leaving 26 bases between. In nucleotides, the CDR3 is TGTGCCAGCAGCTACCGGGGACAAGAGGCGGAAGAAGGGGGAAACACCATATATTTT. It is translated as CASSYRGQEAEEGGNTIYF.

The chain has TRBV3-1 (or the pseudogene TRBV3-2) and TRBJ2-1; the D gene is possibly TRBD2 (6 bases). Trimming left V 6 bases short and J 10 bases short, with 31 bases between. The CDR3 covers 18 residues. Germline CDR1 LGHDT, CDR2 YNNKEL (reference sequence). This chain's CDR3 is CASSPGLSRGYTKTEQFF. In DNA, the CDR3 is TGTGCCAGCAGTCCGGGCCTTAGCCGGGGGTACACGAAGACAGAGCAGTTCTTC.

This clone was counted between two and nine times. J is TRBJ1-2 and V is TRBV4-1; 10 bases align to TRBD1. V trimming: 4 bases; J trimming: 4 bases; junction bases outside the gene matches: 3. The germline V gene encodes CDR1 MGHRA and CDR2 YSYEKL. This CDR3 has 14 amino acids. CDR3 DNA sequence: TGCGCCAGCAGCCCCGGGACAGGGGCCTATGGCTACACCTTC. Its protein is CASSPGTGAYGYTF.

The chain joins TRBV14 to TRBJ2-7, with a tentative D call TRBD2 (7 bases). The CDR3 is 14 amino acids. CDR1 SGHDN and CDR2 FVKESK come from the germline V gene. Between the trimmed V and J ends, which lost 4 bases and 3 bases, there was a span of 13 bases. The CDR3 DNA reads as TGTGCCAGCAGCCGCTCGGGGGGCGACTACGAGCAGTACGTC. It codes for CASSRSGGDYEQYV.

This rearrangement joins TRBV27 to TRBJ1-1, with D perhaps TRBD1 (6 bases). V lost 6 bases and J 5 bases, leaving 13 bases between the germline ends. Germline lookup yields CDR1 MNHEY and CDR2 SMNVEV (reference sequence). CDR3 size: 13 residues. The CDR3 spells CASSWGRSTEAFF. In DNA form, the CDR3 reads TGTGCCAGCAGCTGGGGGCGCAGTACTGAAGCTTTCTTT.

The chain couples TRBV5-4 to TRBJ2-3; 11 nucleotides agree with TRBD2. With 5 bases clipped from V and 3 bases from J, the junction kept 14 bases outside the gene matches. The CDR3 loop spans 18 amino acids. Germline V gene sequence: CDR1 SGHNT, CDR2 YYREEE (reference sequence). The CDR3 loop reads CASSITSGGARFTDTQYF. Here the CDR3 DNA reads TGTGCCAGCAGTATCACTAGCGGGGGCGCCCGGTTTACAGATACGCAGTATTTT.

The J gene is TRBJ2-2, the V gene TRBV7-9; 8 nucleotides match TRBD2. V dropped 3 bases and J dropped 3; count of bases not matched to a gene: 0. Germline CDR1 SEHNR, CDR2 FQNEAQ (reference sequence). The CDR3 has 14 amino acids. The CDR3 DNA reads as TGTGCCAGCAGCTTGGGACTAGACACCGGGGAGCTGTTTTTT. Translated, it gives CASSLGLDTGELFF.

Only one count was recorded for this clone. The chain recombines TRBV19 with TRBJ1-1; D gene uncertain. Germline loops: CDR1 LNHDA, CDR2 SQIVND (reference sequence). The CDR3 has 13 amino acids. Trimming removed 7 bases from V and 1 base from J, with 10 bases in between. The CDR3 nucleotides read TGTGCCAGTACCTCACGCGGGAACACTGAAGCTTTCTTT. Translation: CASTSRGNTEAFF.

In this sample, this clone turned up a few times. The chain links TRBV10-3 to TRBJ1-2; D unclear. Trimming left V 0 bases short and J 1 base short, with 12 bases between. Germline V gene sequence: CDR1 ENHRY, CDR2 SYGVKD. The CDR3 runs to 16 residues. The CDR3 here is CAISESRPGLNYGYTF. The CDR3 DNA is TGTGCCATCAGTGAGTCTAGGCCAGGCCTTAACTATGGCTACACCTTC.

CDR3 DNA: TGCAGCGTTCAAAGGGGGAACACTGAAGCTTTCTTT. This encodes CSVQRGNTEAFF. The rearrangement links TRBV29-1 to TRBJ1-1; TRBD1 might be the D (5 bases). This CDR3 region has 12 residues. Germline CDR1 and CDR2: SQVTM and ANQGSEA. Trimming stripped 5 bases from V and 1 base from J, with 8 bases between.

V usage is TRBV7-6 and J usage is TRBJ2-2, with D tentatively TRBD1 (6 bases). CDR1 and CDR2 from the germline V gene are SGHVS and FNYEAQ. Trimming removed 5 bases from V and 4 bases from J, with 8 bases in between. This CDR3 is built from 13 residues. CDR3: CASSIRGTGELFF. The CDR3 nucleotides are TGTGCCAGCAGCATCAGGGGCACCGGGGAGCTGTTTTTT.

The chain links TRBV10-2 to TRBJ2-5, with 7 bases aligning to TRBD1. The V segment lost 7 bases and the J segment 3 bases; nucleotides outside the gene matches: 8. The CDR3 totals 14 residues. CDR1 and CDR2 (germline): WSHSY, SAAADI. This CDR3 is CASTLGTAEETQYF. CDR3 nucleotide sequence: TGCGCCAGCACCCTCGGGACAGCCGAAGAGACCCAGTACTTC.

CDR3 loop: CASSLVILNEGEAFF. CDR3 DNA sequence: TGTGCCAGCAGCTTAGTGATACTCAACGAGGGAGAAGCTTTCTTT. V and J are TRBV7-8 and TRBJ1-1; unclear D gene. CDR1 SGHVS and CDR2 FQNEAQ come from the germline V gene. This CDR3 spans 15 amino acids. V gave up 1 base and J gave up 8 bases, with 17 bases separating them.

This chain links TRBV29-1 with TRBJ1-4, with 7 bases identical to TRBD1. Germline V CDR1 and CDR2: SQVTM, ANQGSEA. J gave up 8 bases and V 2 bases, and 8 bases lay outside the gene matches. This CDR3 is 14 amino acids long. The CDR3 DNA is TGCAGCGTTGAATTCAGGGGGTTAGGCGAAAAACTGTTTTTT. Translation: CSVEFRGLGEKLFF. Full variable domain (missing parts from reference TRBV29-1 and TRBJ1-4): SAVISQKPSRDICQRGTSLTIQCQVDSQVTMMFWYRQQPGQSLTLIATANQGSEATYESGFVIDKFPISRPNLTFSTLTVSNMSPEDSSIYLCSVEFRGLGEKLFFGSGTQLSVL.